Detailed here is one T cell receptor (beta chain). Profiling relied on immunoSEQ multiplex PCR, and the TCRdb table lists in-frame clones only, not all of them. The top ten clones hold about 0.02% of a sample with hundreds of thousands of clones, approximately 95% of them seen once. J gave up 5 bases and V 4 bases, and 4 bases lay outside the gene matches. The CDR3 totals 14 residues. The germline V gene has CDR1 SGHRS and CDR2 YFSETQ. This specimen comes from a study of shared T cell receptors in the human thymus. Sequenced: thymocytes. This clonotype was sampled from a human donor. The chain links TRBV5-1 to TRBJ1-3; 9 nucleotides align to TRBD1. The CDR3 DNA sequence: TGCGCCAGCAGCCCCGGACAGGGGAGAAACACCATATATTTT. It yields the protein CASSPGQGRNTIYF.